This T cell receptor beta chain was captured in a study of T cells after yellow fever vaccination. Whole-study findings and limits: Clonotypes appearing in both CD4 and CD8 compartments existed, and their share was small. Reappearance after the booster was observed for most primary-vaccination clones (roughly 96% CD4, over 70% CD8). It was the secondary response that reached its peak faster, day 5 versus 15, but it was weaker.

This clonotype was observed a few times. The CDR3 is 15 amino acids. Trimming removed 4 bases from V and 0 bases from J; junction bases left unmatched: 6. Germline V lookup: CDR1 SGHRS, CDR2 YFSETQ. TCR cDNA, made by 5'RACE template switching, carried an added universal primer site and UMIs. TCRdb used MiXCR to reprocess the 5' RACE reads, holding one entry per CDR3 protein. Altogether roughly 85,000 distinct CDR3 sequences are present, less than 15% being singletons, with the ten largest covering roughly 24%. The receptor was derived from a man aged 18 to 30 who received the YFV17D yellow fever vaccine. The gene calls are TRBV5-1 and TRBJ1-2; 7 bases are a match to TRBD1. The sample here was CD8+ T cells not binding an NS4B(214-222) dextramer, sorted from PBMCs, taken less than 25 days after the first yellow fever vaccination. The CDR3: CASSLSDRTNYGYTF. CDR3 nucleotide sequence: TGCGCCAGCAGCCTCTCGGACAGGACTAACTATGGCTACACCTTC.